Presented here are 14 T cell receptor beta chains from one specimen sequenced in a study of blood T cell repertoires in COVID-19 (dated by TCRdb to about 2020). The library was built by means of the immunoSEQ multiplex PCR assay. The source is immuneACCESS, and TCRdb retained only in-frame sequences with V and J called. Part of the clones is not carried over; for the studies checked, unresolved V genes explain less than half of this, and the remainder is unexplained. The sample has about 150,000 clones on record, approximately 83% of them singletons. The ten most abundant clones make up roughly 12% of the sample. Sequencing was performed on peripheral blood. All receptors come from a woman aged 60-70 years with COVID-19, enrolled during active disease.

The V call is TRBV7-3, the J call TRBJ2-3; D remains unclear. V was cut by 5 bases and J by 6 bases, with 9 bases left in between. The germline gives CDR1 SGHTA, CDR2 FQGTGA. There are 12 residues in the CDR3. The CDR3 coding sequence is TGTGCCAGCAGCACACGCTCGGATACGCAGTATTTT. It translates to CASSTRSDTQYF.

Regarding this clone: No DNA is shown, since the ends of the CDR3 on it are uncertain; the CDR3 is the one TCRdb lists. This chain's CDR3 is CASSFGSTGTSGRELFF. The V and J genes are TRBV5-4 and TRBJ2-2; the DNA was not used to check the table's D call, TRBD2. The CDR3 is 17 residues long, ends included. Germline values: CDR1 SGHNT, CDR2 YYREEE (reference sequence).

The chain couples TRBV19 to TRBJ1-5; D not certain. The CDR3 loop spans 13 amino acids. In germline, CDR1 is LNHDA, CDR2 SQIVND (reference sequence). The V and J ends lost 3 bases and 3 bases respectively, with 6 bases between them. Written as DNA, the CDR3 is TGTGCCAGTAGTATGTCTTCCAATCAGCCCCAGCATTTT. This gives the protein CASSMSSNQPQHF.

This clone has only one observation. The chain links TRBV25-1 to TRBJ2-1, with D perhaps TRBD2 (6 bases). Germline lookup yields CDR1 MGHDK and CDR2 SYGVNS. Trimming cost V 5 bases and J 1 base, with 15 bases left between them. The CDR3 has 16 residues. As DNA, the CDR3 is TGTGCCAGCAGTACATCGCGGGGCGCATCCTACAATGAGCAGTTCTTC. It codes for CASSTSRGASYNEQFF.

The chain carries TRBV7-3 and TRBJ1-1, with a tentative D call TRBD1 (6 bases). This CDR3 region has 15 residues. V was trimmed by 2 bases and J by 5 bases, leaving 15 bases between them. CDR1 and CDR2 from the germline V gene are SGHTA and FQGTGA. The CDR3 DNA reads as TGTGCCAGCAGCTTATCACCTACCACAGGGACTGAAGCTTTCTTT. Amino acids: CASSLSPTTGTEAFF.

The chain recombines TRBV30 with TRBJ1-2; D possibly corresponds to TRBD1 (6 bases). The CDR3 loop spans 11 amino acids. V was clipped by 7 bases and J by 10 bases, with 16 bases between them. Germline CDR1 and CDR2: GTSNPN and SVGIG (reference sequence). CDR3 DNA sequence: TGTGCCTATGGGGGCTCGTGGGACTACACCTTC. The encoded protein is CAYGGSWDYTF.

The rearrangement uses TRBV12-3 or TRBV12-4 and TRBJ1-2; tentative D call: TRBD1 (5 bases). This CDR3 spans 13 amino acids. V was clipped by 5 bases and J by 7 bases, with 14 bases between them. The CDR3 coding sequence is TGTGCCAGCAGTGTGCAGGGTGGGGTTGGCTACACCTTC. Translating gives CASSVQGGVGYTF.

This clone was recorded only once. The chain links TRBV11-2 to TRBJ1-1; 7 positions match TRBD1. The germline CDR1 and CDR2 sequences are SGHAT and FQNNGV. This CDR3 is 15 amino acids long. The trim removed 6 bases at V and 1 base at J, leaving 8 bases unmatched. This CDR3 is CASRRPGQKNTEAFF. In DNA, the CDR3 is TGTGCCAGCAGACGCCCGGGACAGAAGAACACTGAAGCTTTCTTT.

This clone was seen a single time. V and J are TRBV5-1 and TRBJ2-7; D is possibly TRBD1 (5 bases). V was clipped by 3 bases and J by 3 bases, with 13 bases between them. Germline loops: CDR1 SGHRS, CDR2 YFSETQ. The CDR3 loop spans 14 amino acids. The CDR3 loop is CASSYRLGHYEQYF. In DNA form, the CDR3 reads TGCGCCAGCAGCTATCGACTGGGGCACTACGAGCAGTACTTC.

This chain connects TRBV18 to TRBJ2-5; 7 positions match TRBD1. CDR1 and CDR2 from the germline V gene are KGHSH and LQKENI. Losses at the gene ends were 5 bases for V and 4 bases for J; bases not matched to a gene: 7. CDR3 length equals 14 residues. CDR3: CASSSGGNRETQYF. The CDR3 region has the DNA TGTGCCAGCTCATCAGGGGGAAATCGAGAGACCCAGTACTTC.

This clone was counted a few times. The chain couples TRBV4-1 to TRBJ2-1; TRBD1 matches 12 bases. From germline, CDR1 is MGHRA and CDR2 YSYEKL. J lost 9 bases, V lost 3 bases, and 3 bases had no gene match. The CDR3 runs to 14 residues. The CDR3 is CASSHGTGGSEQFF. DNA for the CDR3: TGCGCCAGCAGCCACGGGACAGGGGGCAGTGAGCAGTTCTTC.

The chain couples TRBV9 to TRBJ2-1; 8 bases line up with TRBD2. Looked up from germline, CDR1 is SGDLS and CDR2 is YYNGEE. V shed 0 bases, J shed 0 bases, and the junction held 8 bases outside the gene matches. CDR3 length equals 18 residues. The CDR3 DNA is TGTGCCAGCAGCGTAGATACAGCGGGGGCAAGCTCCTACAATGAGCAGTTCTTC. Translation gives CASSVDTAGASSYNEQFF. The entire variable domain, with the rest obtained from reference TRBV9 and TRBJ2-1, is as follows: DSGVTQTPKHLITATGQRVTLRCSPRSGDLSVYWYQQSLDQGLQFLIQYYNGEERAKGNILERFSAQQFPDLHSELNLSSLELGDSALYFCASSVDTAGASSYNEQFFGPGTRLTVL.

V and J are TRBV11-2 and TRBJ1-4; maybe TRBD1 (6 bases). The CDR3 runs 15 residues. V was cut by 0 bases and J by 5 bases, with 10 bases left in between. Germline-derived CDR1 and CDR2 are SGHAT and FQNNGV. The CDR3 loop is CASSLEGASNEKLFF. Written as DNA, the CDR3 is TGTGCCAGCAGCTTAGAGGGGGCCTCCAATGAAAAACTGTTTTTT.

CDR3 amino acids: CASSDPSGTAYEQYF. Written as DNA, the CDR3 is TGTGCCAGCAGTGATCCTAGCGGGACAGCCTACGAGCAGTACTTC. The gene calls are TRBV25-1 and TRBJ2-7; 9 positions agree with TRBD2. CDR3 length: 15 residues. CDR1 is MGHDK, CDR2 SYGVNS, per germline. V was pared by 3 bases and J by 2 bases, with 5 bases of the junction left unmatched.